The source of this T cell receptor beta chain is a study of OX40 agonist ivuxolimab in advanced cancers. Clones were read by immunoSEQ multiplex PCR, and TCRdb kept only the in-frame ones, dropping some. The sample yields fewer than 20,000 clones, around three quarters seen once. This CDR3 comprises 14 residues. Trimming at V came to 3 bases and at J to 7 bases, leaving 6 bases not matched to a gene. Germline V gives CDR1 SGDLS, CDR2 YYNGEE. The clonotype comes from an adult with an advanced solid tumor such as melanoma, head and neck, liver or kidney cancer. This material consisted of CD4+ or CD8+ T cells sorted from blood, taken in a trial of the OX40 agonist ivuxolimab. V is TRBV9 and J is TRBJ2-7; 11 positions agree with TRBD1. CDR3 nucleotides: TGTGCCAGCAGCGCCGGGGACAGGGGGTGGGAGCAGTACTTC. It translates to CASSAGDRGWEQYF. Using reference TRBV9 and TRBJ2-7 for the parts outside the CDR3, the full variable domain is DSGVTQTPKHLITATGQRVTLRCSPRSGDLSVYWYQQSLDQGLQFLIQYYNGEERAKGNILERFSAQQFPDLHSELNLSSLELGDSALYFCASSAGDRGWEQYFGPGTRLTVT.